Following are 25 T cell receptor beta chains from one sample sequenced in a study of early T cells in non-severe SARS-CoV-2 infection. Via MiXCR, TCRdb re-called the 5' RACE reads, giving one row per CDR3 protein. The profile covers 40,000 or so distinct CDR3 sequences, with 5.8% appearing a single time and around 7.6% taken by the ten largest. Sequenced input: whole blood. These receptors came from an adult who was a healthcare worker with PCR-confirmed SARS-CoV-2 infection or an uninfected control (not recorded which).

This clonotype was recorded at least ten times. In nucleotides, the CDR3 is TGCAGTGCCTTGGGGCGAGGGGAAACCCTCCACTTT. Its translation: CSALGRGETLHF. The chain joins TRBV20-1 to TRBJ1-6; possible D gene TRBD1, 5 bases. CDR3 length equals 12 residues. Per the germline V gene, CDR1 is DFQATT and CDR2 is SNEGSKA (reference sequence). Deletions cut 6 bases from V and 14 bases from J, with 17 bases between.

This clonotype was seen at least ten times. The chain couples TRBV3-2 to TRBJ1-5; whether TRBD1, the table's D call, matches the DNA was not checked. TRBV3-2 is labeled a pseudogene. This CDR3 region has 15 residues. CDR3: CASSQDTGLNQPQHF. CDR3 sequence (DNA): TGTGCCAGCAGCCAAGATACAGGGTTGAATCAGCCCCAGCATTTT.

This clonotype was observed many times. V and J are TRBV11-3 and TRBJ2-1; 11 nucleotides align to TRBD2. Germline CDR1 and CDR2: SGHNT and YENEEA. The CDR3 is made up of 16 amino acids. V lost 3 bases and J lost 4; bases outside the gene matches: 5. The chain's CDR3 is CASSLETSGEYNEQFF. CDR3 sequence (DNA): TGTGCCAGCAGCTTGGAGACTAGCGGGGAGTACAATGAGCAGTTCTTC.

At least ten counts were recorded for this clonotype. The rearrangement links TRBV21-1 to TRBJ2-1; the table's D call, TRBD1, was not checked against the DNA. TRBV21-1 is a pseudogene segment. CDR3 length: 14 amino acids. CDR3 loop: CASSTLHGKSEQFF. The CDR3, as DNA: TGTGCCAGCAGCACACTCCACGGGAAGAGTGAGCAGTTCTTC.

This clonotype was found many times. The V call is TRBV12-3 or TRBV12-4, the J call TRBJ2-3, with 7 bases that match TRBD1. The junction had 9 bases not matched to a gene; V was cut back by 6 bases and J by 6 bases. There are 14 residues in the CDR3. As DNA, the CDR3 is TGTGCCAGCAGACTTCCAGAGGGGGCGGATACGCAGTATTTT. Translating it yields CASRLPEGADTQYF.

The chain couples TRBV20-1 to TRBJ1-5; D call uncertain. This CDR3 comprises 13 residues. Trimming removed 0 bases from V and 7 bases from J, with 10 bases in between. Germline CDR1 is DFQATT and CDR2 is SNEGSKA (reference sequence). CDR3 bases: TGCAGTGCTAGAGAGCCAGGTGGACAGCCCCAGCATTTT. Translated, it gives CSAREPGGQPQHF.

Worth noting for this clonotype: This may arise from a read error, as a much more abundant clone is one base away. The chain carries TRBV27 and TRBJ2-5; TRBD1 matches at 7 bases. CDR3 size: 14 residues. Germline loops: CDR1 MNHEY, CDR2 SMNVEV (reference sequence). The CDR3 DNA reads TGTGCCGGCAGCTTGACAGGGTATACGGAGACCCAGTACTTC. Translation gives CAGSLTGYTETQYF.

The chain combines TRBV20-1 with TRBJ2-5; D is ambiguous. Germline-derived CDR1 and CDR2 are DFQATT and SNEGSKA (reference sequence). V was shortened by 4 bases and J by 0 bases, with 9 bases between the two germline ends. CDR3 length: 13 residues. CDR3 sequence (DNA): TGCAGTGCTAAACGAGAGAACCAAGAGACCCAGTACTTC. As protein: CSAKRENQETQYF.

This clonotype was seen repeatedly, ten times or more. The V gene is TRBV6-5, the J gene TRBJ2-7, with unresolved D. CDR3 length equals 13 residues. The V gene lost 5 bases and the J gene lost 0 bases, with 8 bases spanning the gap. From germline, CDR1 is MNHEY and CDR2 SVGAGI. The CDR3 DNA follows: TGTGCCAGCAGTCGCCCCCACTCCTACGAGCAGTACTTC. Its translation: CASSRPHSYEQYF.

This clonotype was detected many times. This chain connects TRBV5-1 to TRBJ2-7; no definite D call. V lost 0 bases, J lost 2 bases, and 9 bases lay in between. Germline V lookup: CDR1 SGHRS, CDR2 YFSETQ. The CDR3 extends over 14 amino acids. The CDR3 nucleotides are TGCGCCAGCAGCTTGGTGGGCCCCACCTACGAGCAGTACTTC. This codes for CASSLVGPTYEQYF. Full variable domain (outside the CDR3, taken from reference TRBV5-1 and TRBJ2-7): KAGVTQTPRYLIKTRGQQVTLSCSPISGHRSVSWYQQTPGQGLQFLFEYFSETQRNKGNFPGRFSGRQFSNSRSEMNVSTLELGDSALYLCASSLVGPTYEQYFGPGTRLTVT.

V and J are TRBV7-2 and TRBJ1-5; 8 bases line up with TRBD1. The V gene end was trimmed by 2 bases and the J gene end by 2 bases; junction bases not matched to a gene: 5. CDR1 and CDR2 (germline): SGHTA, FQGNSA. The CDR3 is 16 amino acids. The CDR3 DNA follows: TGTGCCAGCAGCTTACTCGACAGGGGAGGCAATCAGCCCCAGCATTTT. It is translated as CASSLLDRGGNQPQHF.

This clonotype was counted a few times. The chain uses TRBV29-1 and TRBJ1-1; unclear D gene. V was pared by 6 bases and J by 6 bases, with 11 bases between. CDR3 length equals 11 residues. Germline CDR1 is SQVTM and CDR2 is ANQGSEA. The CDR3 nucleotides read TGCAGCGTCCGCCTCCCTCCTGAAGCTTTCTTT. Protein: CSVRLPPEAFF.

This clonotype was found many times. The rearrangement uses TRBV20-1 and TRBJ2-7; D unresolved. Germline loops: CDR1 DFQATT, CDR2 SNEGSKA (reference sequence). The CDR3 is 14 amino acids. V lost 4 bases and J lost 2, with 15 bases in between. The CDR3 coding sequence is TGCAGTGCTATGCCGGCCCAAATGACCTACGAGCAGTACTTC. This codes for CSAMPAQMTYEQYF.

This clonotype has ten or more counts. The chain couples TRBV19 to TRBJ2-3, with D maybe TRBD1 (5 bases). Trimming shortened V by 6 bases and J by 0 bases, and 13 bases separated the two germline ends. Germline-derived CDR1 and CDR2 are LNHDA and SQIVND (reference sequence). The CDR3 covers 15 residues. The CDR3, as DNA: TGTGCCAGTAGCGACAGCACCGTTAGCACAGATACGCAGTATTTT. Its translation is CASSDSTVSTDTQYF. Combining the CDR3 with reference TRBV19 and TRBJ2-3 gives the whole variable domain DGGITQSPKYLFRKEGQNVTLSCEQNLNHDAMYWYRQDPGQGLRLIYYSQIVNDFQKGDIAEGYSVSREKKESFPLTVTSAQKNPTAFYLCASSDSTVSTDTQYFGPGTRLTVL.

There are many counts of this clonotype. The chain carries TRBV10-3 and TRBJ2-1; 8 positions agree with TRBD1. This CDR3 has 16 amino acids. Losses at the gene ends were 3 bases for V and 0 bases for J; bases not matched to a gene: 4. From germline, CDR1 is ENHRY and CDR2 SYGVKD. CDR3 DNA sequence: TGTGCCATCAGTGATACGACAGGGGACTCCTACAATGAGCAGTTCTTC. The encoded protein is CAISDTTGDSYNEQFF.

This clonotype was observed at least ten times. This chain joins TRBV7-9 and TRBJ2-1; D possibly matches TRBD1 or TRBD2 (5 bases each). With 1 base removed from V and 9 bases from J, the gap between germline ends came to 16 bases. Per the germline V gene, CDR1 is SEHNR and CDR2 is FQNEAQ (reference sequence). This CDR3 is 15 amino acids long. The CDR3: CASSLVLGSGGEQFF. CDR3 DNA: TGTGCCAGCAGCTTAGTGCTGGGTTCTGGGGGTGAGCAGTTCTTC.

This clonotype was counted at least ten times. This sequence joins TRBV12-3 or TRBV12-4 and TRBJ1-5; 8 bases match TRBD1. Germline trimming cut 2 bases from V and 13 bases from J; bases unmatched to any gene: 7. This CDR3 is built from 13 residues. CDR3 loop: CASSLLGGQGQHF. The CDR3 bases are TGTGCCAGCAGTTTATTAGGCGGACAGGGACAGCATTTT.

This clonotype has at least ten counts. The chain has TRBV30 and TRBJ1-1; no firm D call. The CDR3 is made up of 13 amino acids. Trimming took 2 bases from V and 2 from J, leaving 9 bases between them. Germline V lookup: CDR1 GTSNPN, CDR2 SVGIG (reference sequence). CDR3: CAWSSQPNTEAFF. CDR3 sequence (DNA): TGTGCCTGGAGTAGCCAGCCAAACACTGAAGCTTTCTTT.

This clonotype was detected many times. The chain employs TRBV12-3 or TRBV12-4 and TRBJ1-2; TRBD1 might be the D (5 bases). Trimming pared 4 bases from V and 5 bases from J, leaving 5 bases between. The CDR3 is 11 residues long. CDR3 bases: TGTGCCAGCAGTTGGACATATGGCTACACCTTC. This gives the protein CASSWTYGYTF.

The chain has TRBV10-3 and TRBJ2-7, with a weak D call TRBD1 (6 bases). V gave up 4 bases and J gave up 1 base, with 8 bases separating them. Germline V gives CDR1 ENHRY, CDR2 SYGVKD. The CDR3 contains 13 residues. Here the CDR3 reads CAISGQDSYEQYF. The CDR3 nucleotides are TGTGCCATCAGTGGACAGGATTCCTACGAGCAGTACTTC.

This clonotype was found many times. The V call is TRBV12-3 or TRBV12-4, the J call TRBJ1-5; 7 bases map to TRBD1. This CDR3 contains 16 residues. V shed 6 bases and J 3 bases; nucleotides not matched to a gene: 11. CDR3 sequence (DNA): TGTGCCAGCAGCCCCCTCGGGACAGCCTACAATCAGCCCCAGCATTTT. Protein: CASSPLGTAYNQPQHF.

This clonotype was detected only a few times. This chain uses TRBV20-1 with TRBJ1-2, with TRBD1 matching 10 bases. The CDR3 contains 14 residues. Trimming removed 0 bases from V and 4 bases from J; junction bases left unmatched: 2. Per the germline V gene, CDR1 is DFQATT and CDR2 is SNEGSKA (reference sequence). In DNA, the CDR3 is TGCAGTGCTAGAGAGGGACAGGGGCCCTATGGCTACACCTTC. Translating gives CSAREGQGPYGYTF.

There are many counts of this clonotype. The CDR3 DNA reads TGTGCCAGCACGGCCATGGCTGAAGCTTTCTTT. This sequence encodes CASTAMAEAFF. The chain recombines TRBV7-9 with TRBJ1-1, with no clear D. The CDR3 extends over 11 amino acids. CDR1 and CDR2 (germline): SEHNR, FQNEAQ (reference sequence). V lost 7 bases to trimming and J lost 6 bases, with 9 bases between them.

CDR3 DNA sequence: TGTGCCATCAGTGGTCGGGACGAGCAGTACTTC. Amino acids: CAISGRDEQYF. The genes are TRBV10-3 and TRBJ2-7; no firm D call. The CDR3 sequence is 11 residues long. CDR1 and CDR2 (germline): ENHRY, SYGVKD. V dropped 4 bases and J dropped 5 bases, with 6 bases sitting between them.

This clonotype showed up many times. V gene TRBV10-2 combines with J gene TRBJ1-2, with 9 bases fitting TRBD1. Germline loops: CDR1 WSHSY, CDR2 SAAADI. The CDR3 is made up of 14 amino acids. V was clipped by 6 bases and J by 4 bases; unmatched bases: 6. The CDR3 sequence is CASSRTGETYGYTF. As DNA, the CDR3 is TGCGCCAGCAGCAGGACAGGGGAGACCTATGGCTACACCTTC.